This TCR beta chain emerged from a study of beta chain features in type 1 diabetes. Every bit of the isolated RNA underwent reverse transcription, so sequencing read expressed TCRB transcripts. Sequencing was performed with immunoSEQ multiplex PCR; in TCRdb, only in-frame clones are kept and a portion is missing. Of hundreds of thousands of clones listed, over 8.5% are singletons. CDR3 size: 14 residues. J was trimmed by 7 bases and V by 4 bases; bases with no gene match: 9. Germline lookup yields CDR1 LNHDA and CDR2 SQIVND (reference sequence). Only a few counts were recorded for this clone. The receptor was derived from a woman aged 18-35 years in good health. The chain is built from TRBV19 and TRBJ2-5; 7 bases fit TRBD2. The sample consisted of naive CD4+ T cells from blood. Here the CDR3 DNA reads TGTGCCAGTAGTAGGGACTACCTCGACGCGACCCAGTACTTC. This encodes CASSRDYLDATQYF.